Below are 29 T cell receptor beta chains sequenced from a single sample in a study of immune heterogeneity within non-small cell lung tumors (dated by TCRdb to 2017 to 2018). For the TCR template, genomic DNA was extracted from bulk tumor tissue, and roughly 580 ng of gDNA was amplified for each sample. Multiple biopsies per primary tumor were taken during surgery, spaced as far apart as possible within the tumor mass. The study cohort was described as untreated and was composed of newly diagnosed NSCLC cases undergoing curative surgery. TCRdb shows the sequencer as HiSeq X Ten. The TCR beta CDR3 region was amplified with a multiplex PCR system, in which a first round of nine to ten cycles was run using 32 V-gene forward and 13 J-gene reverse primers. TCRdb itself trimmed the public reads at Q25 with fastp, ran MiXCR and retained productive beta chains. Each record represents a unique CDR3 protein, reported with the most common genes and DNA among its rows. The sample records roughly 3,200 distinct CDR3 sequences, around 51% of which are singletons. Of the sample, around 12% falls within the top ten clones.

Sequenced material: lung tumor tissue. The receptor source for this set is a man aged 55 to 70 with non-small cell lung cancer.

This clonotype was seen once. The chain is built from TRBV20-1 and TRBJ1-1, with D possibly TRBD1 on 6 matching bases. The V gene lost 6 bases and the J gene lost 5 bases, with 13 bases spanning the gap. Per the germline V gene, CDR1 is DFQATT and CDR2 is SNEGSKA (reference sequence). The CDR3 is made up of 12 amino acids. The CDR3 spells CSAQQGLTEAFF. CDR3 in DNA: TGCAGTGCGCAGCAGGGGCTGACTGAAGCTTTCTTT.

By its share, this clonotype is medium-sized. The J gene is TRBJ1-1, the V gene TRBV5-5; no firm D call. CDR3 length: 15 residues. Germline V CDR1 and CDR2: SGHKS, YYEKEE (reference sequence). Trimming cost V 4 bases and J 0 bases, with 13 bases left between them. CDR3 protein: CASSTQQQMNTEAFF. The CDR3, as DNA: TGTGCCAGCAGCACACAACAGCAGATGAACACTGAAGCTTTCTTT.

This clonotype is categorized as medium-sized (0.01 to 0.1%). The J gene is TRBJ1-1, the V gene TRBV15; D may be TRBD1 (6 bases). Germline V gene sequence: CDR1 LNHNV, CDR2 YYDKDF (reference sequence). Trimming left V 0 bases short and J 5 bases short, with 13 bases between. The CDR3 is 15 residues long. As DNA, the CDR3 is TGTGCCACCAGCAGAGACCTAATACAGGGAACTGAAGCTTTCTTT. It codes for CATSRDLIQGTEAFF.

This clonotype was counted a few times. The J gene is TRBJ2-3, the V gene TRBV2; 9 bases match TRBD2. V trimming: 7 bases; J trimming: 2 bases; junction bases outside the gene matches: 4. Germline values: CDR1 SNHLY, CDR2 FYNNEI. This CDR3 has 14 amino acids. The CDR3 DNA sequence: TGTGCCAGCAAGACTAGCGGCACCACAGATACGCAGTATTTT. Residues: CASKTSGTTDTQYF.

The gene calls are TRBV25-1 and TRBJ2-1, with TRBD1 as a possible D gene (5 bases). Trimming pared 5 bases from V and 9 bases from J, leaving 14 bases between. CDR1 and CDR2 (germline): MGHDK, SYGVNS. The length of the CDR3 is 13 residues. The CDR3 sequence is CASSLTDVGEQFF. DNA for the CDR3: TGTGCCAGCAGTCTGACAGACGTTGGTGAGCAGTTCTTC. The variable domain in full, completed from reference TRBV25-1 and TRBJ2-1, reads EADIYQTPRYLVIGTGKKITLECSQTMGHDKMYWYQQDPGMELHLIHYSYGVNSTEKGDLSSESTVSRIRTEHFPLTLESARPSHTSQYLCASSLTDVGEQFFGPGTRLTVL.

V gene TRBV19 combines with J gene TRBJ2-5; a possible D gene is TRBD2 (6 bases). The germline V and J ends were trimmed by 3 bases and 5 bases, with 16 bases remaining between them. Germline V CDR1 and CDR2: LNHDA, SQIVND (reference sequence). This CDR3 region has 15 residues. CDR3 coding DNA: TGTGCCAGTAGTATTAGGGCGGGAACACCGGAGACCCAGTACTTC. Its protein is CASSIRAGTPETQYF.

This clonotype is judged large (0.1 to 1%). J is TRBJ2-7 and V is TRBV5-1; 11 bases match TRBD2. Germline CDR1 SGHRS, CDR2 YFSETQ. After removal of 4 bases from V and 3 bases from J, the junction contained 6 bases not matched to a gene. The CDR3 covers 15 residues. This CDR3 reads CASSPGTSGYYEQYF. As DNA, the CDR3 is TGCGCCAGCAGCCCTGGGACTAGCGGTTACTACGAGCAGTACTTC.

This clonotype is classed as medium-sized. V gene TRBV5-1 combines with J gene TRBJ2-5; a possible D gene is TRBD2 (5 bases). The CDR3 runs to 15 residues. CDR1 and CDR2 (germline): SGHRS, YFSETQ. V was trimmed by 0 bases and J by 5 bases, leaving 14 bases between them. Here the CDR3 reads CASSLGSTPGETQYF. As DNA, the CDR3 is TGCGCCAGCAGCTTGGGGAGCACCCCGGGGGAGACCCAGTACTTC.

V is TRBV6-4 and J is TRBJ1-4; D is unclear. V was pared by 5 bases and J by 6 bases, with 7 bases between. The CDR3 is made up of 12 amino acids. The germline V gene has CDR1 MRHNA and CDR2 SNTAGT. The CDR3 DNA sequence: TGTGCCAGCAGTACCCTACATGAAAAACTGTTTTTT. Its translation: CASSTLHEKLFF.

V is TRBV20-1 and J is TRBJ1-1, with a possible D match to TRBD1 (6 bases). The germline gives CDR1 DFQATT, CDR2 SNEGSKA (reference sequence). Between the trimmed V and J ends, which lost 4 bases and 1 base, there was a span of 10 bases. The length of the CDR3 is 13 residues. The CDR3 nucleotides are TGCAGTGCTATGGAGGGGGGGAACACTGAAGCTTTCTTT. Translated, it gives CSAMEGGNTEAFF.

The rearrangement links TRBV4-1 to TRBJ2-4, with TRBD2 matching over 12 bases. The DNA end is more similar to TRBJ2-1, so the J call may be wrong. Germline assignment: CDR1 MGHRA and CDR2 YSYEKL. The CDR3 covers 16 residues. The CDR3 DNA reads TGCGCCAGCAGCGCGACTAGCGGGAGCCCCTACAATGAGCAGTTCTTC. Its protein product is CASSATSGSPYNEQFF.

The J gene is TRBJ2-5, the V gene TRBV5-1, with 7 bases aligning to TRBD1. The CDR3 spans 16 residues. Losses at the gene ends were 4 bases for V and 5 bases for J; bases not matched to a gene: 14. CDR1 SGHRS and CDR2 YFSETQ come from the germline V gene. DNA of the CDR3: TGCGCCAGCAGCACCCTGACAGGGATCGCGCGGGAGACCCAGTACTTC. Its translation is CASSTLTGIARETQYF.

This chain uses TRBV6-1 with TRBJ2-7; D is ambiguous. The V and J ends lost 3 bases and 5 bases respectively, with 8 bases between them. CDR1 is MNHNS and CDR2 is SASEGT in the germline V gene. The CDR3 extends over 12 amino acids. The CDR3 DNA reads as TGTGCCAGCAGTGAGATCCGGGACGAGCAGTACTTC. Its protein product is CASSEIRDEQYF.

This clonotype was seen a few times. The J gene is TRBJ1-6, the V gene TRBV7-9; TRBD1 agrees at 7 bases. Germline loops: CDR1 SEHNR, CDR2 FQNEAQ (reference sequence). The CDR3 loop spans 14 amino acids. The junction had 1 base not matched to a gene; V was cut back by 5 bases and J by 3 bases. The CDR3 spells CASSGTVYNSPLHF. As DNA, the CDR3 is TGTGCCAGCAGCGGGACAGTCTATAATTCACCCCTCCACTTT. Full variable domain (rest looked up from reference TRBV7-9 and TRBJ1-6): DTGVSQNPRHKITKRGQNVTFRCDPISEHNRLYWYRQTLGQGPEFLTYFQNEAQLEKSRLLSDRFSAERPKGSFSTLEIQRTEQGDSAMYLCASSGTVYNSPLHFGNGTRLTVT.

By sample share, this clonotype is large. The chain is built from TRBV4-2 and TRBJ2-7; tentatively, D is TRBD1 (6 bases). The CDR3 is 15 amino acids. Germline-derived CDR1 and CDR2 are LGHNA and YNFKEQ. V lost 0 bases to trimming and J lost 7 bases, with 16 bases between them. The CDR3 region has the DNA TGTGCCAGCAGCCAAGATAAGCGGCAGGGGTGGGAGCAGTACTTC. This codes for CASSQDKRQGWEQYF.

By its share, this clonotype is medium-sized. This chain joins TRBV30 and TRBJ1-1; perhaps TRBD1 as D (6 bases). Germline V CDR1 and CDR2: GTSNPN, SVGIG (reference sequence). The CDR3 length is 13 residues. Trimming cost V 2 bases and J 1 base, with 8 bases left between them. Written as DNA, the CDR3 is TGTGCCTGGAGTTTGGGACAGAACACTGAAGCTTTCTTT. It encodes CAWSLGQNTEAFF.

In its sample, this clonotype ranks as medium-sized. This chain links TRBV7-2 with TRBJ1-4, with 7 bases lining up with TRBD1. In germline, CDR1 is SGHTA, CDR2 FQGNSA. V shed 5 bases and J 5 bases; nucleotides not matched to a gene: 8. The CDR3 consists of 15 residues. CDR3 residues: CASSVQGKGNEKLFF. CDR3 coding DNA: TGTGCCAGCAGCGTACAGGGGAAGGGGAATGAAAAACTGTTTTTT.

The chain couples TRBV6-2 or TRBV6-3 to TRBJ1-5, with D hard to call. In germline, CDR1 is MNHEY, CDR2 SVGEGT. The CDR3 spans 15 residues. Trimming left V 6 bases short and J 1 base short, with 13 bases between. CDR3 region: CASRKRTESNQPQHF. DNA of the CDR3: TGTGCCAGCAGGAAGCGGACGGAAAGCAATCAGCCCCAGCATTTT.

V gene TRBV30 combines with J gene TRBJ2-2, with a possible D match to TRBD2 (6 bases). CDR3 length equals 14 residues. Germline lookup yields CDR1 GTSNPN and CDR2 SVGIG (reference sequence). The ends were cut back, 2 bases at V and 2 bases at J, with 9 bases in the middle. CDR3 sequence reads: CAWSFSGNTGELFF. CDR3 bases: TGTGCCTGGAGTTTTAGCGGAAACACCGGGGAGCTGTTTTTT.

This clonotype was recorded once. This chain links TRBV2 with TRBJ2-3; the match to TRBD1 covers 8 bases. CDR1 is SNHLY and CDR2 is FYNNEI in the germline V gene. The J segment lost 5 bases and the V segment lost 6 bases, leaving 7 bases of the junction unmatched. The CDR3 runs 14 residues. CDR3 residues: CASRDRTGRDTQYF. CDR3 DNA sequence: TGTGCCAGCAGGGATAGGACAGGGCGAGATACGCAGTATTTT. Supplemented by reference TRBV2 and TRBJ2-3, the full variable domain reads EPEVTQTPSHQVTQMGQEVILRCVPISNHLYFYWYRQILGQKVEFLVSFYNNEISEKSEIFDDQFSVERPDGSNFTLKIRSTKLEDSAMYFCASRDRTGRDTQYFGPGTRLTVL.

The rearrangement joins TRBV27 to TRBJ2-2; D is uncertain. The V gene's germline CDR1 is MNHEY and CDR2 SMNVEV (reference sequence). The CDR3 runs to 12 residues. V was cut by 1 base and J by 6 bases, with 3 bases left in between. The DNA for the CDR3 is TGTGCCAGCAGTTTATATGCCGGGGAGCTGTTTTTT. Translating gives CASSLYAGELFF.

In regard to this clonotype: Germline is not matched at one junction end, which may reflect a read error. This rearrangement joins TRBV12-3 or TRBV12-4 to TRBJ1-4; TRBD1 agrees at 7 bases. This CDR3 has 16 residues. The CDR3 bases are TGTGCCAGCAGTCCCAGGGGGGGGTCAACTAATGAAAAAATGTTTTTT. It is translated as CASSPRGGSTNEKMFF.

This CDR3 is CASSYSTGGFYEQYF. DNA of the CDR3: TGTGCCAGCAGTTACTCGACAGGTGGGTTCTACGAGCAGTACTTC. The rearrangement links TRBV6-2 or TRBV6-3 to TRBJ2-7; D possibly corresponds to TRBD1 (6 bases). Germline V gene data show CDR1 as MNHEY and CDR2 as SVGEGT. This CDR3 has 15 residues. Trimming took 0 bases from V and 3 from J, leaving 12 bases between them.

V is TRBV15 and J is TRBJ1-5, with D unclear. Trimming removed 4 bases at V and 0 bases at J, with 10 bases between. Germline V gene lookup returns CDR1 LNHNV and CDR2 YYDKDF (reference sequence). The CDR3 consists of 15 residues. The CDR3 coding sequence is TGTGCCACCAGCAAGGGTACTAATAGCAATCAGCCCCAGCATTTT. Its protein product is CATSKGTNSNQPQHF.

V usage is TRBV5-6 and J usage is TRBJ2-7; maybe TRBD2 (7 bases). CDR1 and CDR2 (germline): SGHDT, YYEEEE. This CDR3 comprises 14 residues. V gave up 10 bases and J gave up 4 bases, with 21 bases separating them. Here the CDR3 reads CASLKWGGRYEQYF. In DNA form, the CDR3 reads TGTGCCTCATTGAAGTGGGGGGGGCGGTACGAGCAGTACTTC. The full variable domain, completed using reference TRBV5-6 and TRBJ2-7, is DAGVTQSPTHLIKTRGQQVTLRCSPKSGHDTVSWYQQALGQGPQFIFQYYEEEERQRGNFPDRFSGHQFPNYSSELNVNALLLGDSALYLCASLKWGGRYEQYFGPGTRLTVT.

This clonotype counts as large (0.1 to 1%). The chain couples TRBV7-8 to TRBJ1-5; 8 bases fit TRBD1. The V gene end was trimmed by 5 bases and the J gene end by 5 bases; junction bases not matched to a gene: 5. The germline V gene has CDR1 SGHVS and CDR2 FQNEAQ. The CDR3 sequence is 14 residues long. This CDR3 is CASSGQGAYQPQHF. CDR3 sequence (DNA): TGTGCCAGCAGCGGCCAGGGGGCTTATCAGCCCCAGCATTTT.

This clonotype is judged large. The chain joins TRBV18 to TRBJ1-2; possible D gene TRBD1, 5 bases. Germline values: CDR1 KGHSH, CDR2 LQKENI. The CDR3 sequence is 14 residues long. V was trimmed by 4 bases and J by 8 bases, leaving 17 bases between them. CDR3 sequence reads: CASSQGRGFGGYTF. The CDR3 nucleotides are TGTGCCAGCTCACAAGGACGGGGGTTCGGGGGCTACACCTTC.

This rearrangement joins TRBV20-1 to TRBJ2-7, with TRBD2 matching 9 bases. Per the germline V gene, CDR1 is DFQATT and CDR2 is SNEGSKA (reference sequence). V gave up 6 bases and J gave up 0 bases; unmatched junction bases: 18. The CDR3 runs 18 residues. The CDR3 DNA follows: TGCAGTGCCATTGGGACTAGCAGAATTAGTAGGGGCTCCTACGAGCAGTACTTC. Translating it yields CSAIGTSRISRGSYEQYF.

Here the CDR3 DNA reads TGTGCCTGGAGCAGGGTGTCGGGCACTGAAGCTTTCTTT. Residues: CAWSRVSGTEAFF. V and J are TRBV30 and TRBJ1-1; maybe TRBD1 (5 bases). The germline gives CDR1 GTSNPN, CDR2 SVGIG (reference sequence). The CDR3 is 13 amino acids. Trimming took 3 bases from V and 4 from J, leaving 12 bases between them.